Below, 5 T cell receptor beta chains from the same sample are listed, as sequenced in a study of blood T cell repertoires in COVID-19. Assay: immunoSEQ multiplex PCR; the TCRdb copy retains only in-frame clones and omits some. The data hold 130,000 or so clones, with approximately 84% observed a single time. Sequenced material: peripheral blood. The receptors come from a woman aged 60-75 years with acute or convalescent COVID-19.

The CDR3 spells CASRSAVSGNTIYF. CDR3 bases: TGTGCCAGCAGGTCGGCGGTCTCTGGAAACACCATATATTTT. The chain joins TRBV6-5 to TRBJ1-3; no clear D. CDR1 and CDR2 from the germline V gene are MNHEY and SVGAGI. V gave up 6 bases and J gave up 0 bases, with 9 bases separating them. The CDR3 is 14 residues long.

With regard to this clone: Other DNA variants within this sample encode the same CDR3. The V and J genes are TRBV7-9 and TRBJ2-1, with a possible D match to TRBD1 (6 bases). V lost 5 bases and J lost 7, with 9 bases in between. The germline gives CDR1 SEHNR, CDR2 FQNEAQ (reference sequence). The CDR3 covers 12 residues. CDR3 in amino acids: CASSPQGNEQFF. Written as DNA, the CDR3 is TGTGCCAGCAGCCCACAGGGAAATGAGCAGTTCTTC.

The rearrangement joins TRBV7-9 to TRBJ1-6; the match to TRBD1 covers 7 bases. Germline assignment: CDR1 SEHNR and CDR2 FQNEAQ (reference sequence). CDR3 length: 15 residues. V shed 5 bases, J shed 5 bases, and the junction held 6 bases outside the gene matches. CDR3 DNA sequence: TGTGCCAGCAGCCCAACAGGGGCCGATAATTCACCCCTCCACTTT. This encodes CASSPTGADNSPLHF.

This chain uses TRBV10-3 with TRBJ1-3; D gene ambiguous. Germline V gene data show CDR1 as ENHRY and CDR2 as SYGVKD. The length of the CDR3 is 12 residues. V lost 7 bases to trimming and J lost 2 bases, with 6 bases between them. Here the CDR3 DNA reads TGTGCCATCATGGAGGCTGGAAACACCATATATTTT. This sequence encodes CAIMEAGNTIYF.

This chain connects TRBV5-1 to TRBJ1-2, with 9 bases matching TRBD1. Germline lookup yields CDR1 SGHRS and CDR2 YFSETQ. CDR3 length: 15 residues. V trimming: 4 bases; J trimming: 6 bases; junction bases outside the gene matches: 10. The CDR3 bases are TGCGCCAGCAGCGCTAGGACAGGGGTGGAACATGGCTACACCTTC. It encodes CASSARTGVEHGYTF.